This is a list of T cell receptor beta chains from one sample in a study of blood T cell repertoires in COVID-19. The repertoire was sequenced with immunoSEQ multiplex PCR; TCRdb's copy has only in-frame clones and lacks some. Of 55,000 or so clones listed, more than 75% are singletons. Material: peripheral blood. The receptor source for this set is a woman aged 60-75 years with COVID-19, enrolled during active disease. Each CDR3 is given with its conserved first and last residue. The D gene is left open where the match is weak. Rows give clone size only sometimes, using once, few, many, or a class for an expanded clone.

-,-,TRBJ2-7,TRBV25-1,CASIGGGGEQYF,TGTGCCAGCATAGGGGGGGGCGGCGAGCAGTACTTC
TRBD1,-,TRBJ2-7,TRBV10-1,CASSRGQGIYEQYF,TGCGCCAGCAGTCGGGGACAGGGGATCTACGAGCAGTACTTC
-,-,TRBJ1-2,TRBV3-1/TRBV3-2,CASSQLTTGDYGYTF,TGTGCCAGCAGCCAACTTACGACAGGCGACTATGGCTACACCTTC
-,-,TRBJ2-3,TRBV6-5,CASNFRGGTDTQYF,TGTGCCAGCAACTTCAGGGGAGGCACAGATACGCAGTATTTT
-,-,TRBJ1-6,TRBV7-9,CASSIDGGNSPLHF,TGTGCCAGCAGCATCGACGGCGGTAATTCACCCCTCCACTTT
-,-,TRBJ1-5,TRBV24-1,CATSEGGSNQPQHF,TGTGCCACCAGTGAGGGGGGAAGCAATCAGCCCCAGCATTTT
-,-,TRBJ1-1,TRBV7-8,CASSLRAATGNTEAFF,TGTGCCAGCAGCCTAAGAGCTGCGACAGGCAACACTGAAGCTTTCTTT
-,-,TRBJ2-7,TRBV7-5,CARSCHRDKDSYEQYF,TGTGCCAGAAGCTGTCACCGGGACAAGGACTCCTACGAGCAGTACTTC
TRBD1,-,TRBJ2-7,TRBV29-1,CSVVDFGQDYSYEQYF,TGCAGCGTTGTAGACTTTGGACAGGATTATTCCTACGAGCAGTACTTC
-,-,TRBJ1-5,TRBV27,CASSRTRQPAGDQPQHF,TGTGCCAGCAGTAGGACCCGACAGCCCGCGGGAGATCAGCCCCAGCATTTT
TRBD1,-,TRBJ1-4,TRBV30,CAWSRPGQGDEKLFF,TGTGCCTGGAGCCGACCAGGACAGGGGGATGAAAAACTGTTTTTT
-,-,TRBJ2-3,TRBV7-9,CASSLDSGTQYF,TGTGCCAGCAGCTTAGATAGCGGTACGCAGTATTTT
-,-,TRBJ1-2,TRBV14,CASSQWAGASYGYTF,TGTGCCAGCAGCCAGTGGGCAGGGGCTTCCTATGGCTACACCTTC
TRBD2,-,TRBJ2-7,TRBV6-6,CASSYGTSGGYEQYF,TGTGCCAGCAGTTATGGGACTAGCGGAGGTTACGAGCAGTACTTC
TRBD1,-,TRBJ2-5,TRBV2,CASSPTGGLETQYF,TGTGCCAGCAGTCCGACAGGGGGCCTAGAGACCCAGTACTTC
TRBD1,-,TRBJ2-7,TRBV6-5,CASRQTGQGYYEQYF,TGTGCCAGCAGGCAGACGGGACAGGGGTACTACGAGCAGTACTTC
TRBD2,-,TRBJ2-5,TRBV4-2,CASSQGAGVGETQYF,TGTGCCAGCAGCCAAGGAGCGGGAGTCGGGGAGACCCAGTACTTC
-,-,TRBJ1-5,TRBV27,CASSPRSGNTGNQPQHF,TGTGCCAGCAGTCCAAGGTCAGGGAATACAGGCAATCAGCCCCAGCATTTT
-,-,TRBJ1-1,TRBV6-1,CASSDQGSLNTEAFF,TGTGCCAGCAGTGATCAGGGCTCACTGAACACTGAAGCTTTCTTT
TRBD1,-,TRBJ1-1,TRBV4-1,CASSQDRMNTEAFF,TGCGCCAGCAGCCAGGACAGGATGAACACTGAAGCTTTCTTT
TRBD2,-,TRBJ2-5,TRBV7-9,CASSPGTSGETQYF,TGTGCCAGCAGCCCAGGGACTAGTGGCGAGACCCAGTACTTC
TRBD1,-,TRBJ1-3,TRBV6-5,CASSWGQGNTIYF,TGTGCCAGCAGTTGGGGACAGGGGAACACCATATATTTT
-,-,TRBJ1-4,TRBV28,CASSVDGATNEKLFF,TGTGCCAGCAGTGTCGACGGGGCAACTAATGAAAAACTGTTTTTT
-,-,TRBJ2-7,TRBV15,CATSRPGSYEQYF,TGTGCCACCAGCAGACCCGGTTCCTACGAGCAGTACTTC
-,-,TRBJ1-5,TRBV6-5,CASSTGLSQPQHF,TGTGCCAGCAGTACAGGGCTTTCTCAGCCCCAGCATTTT
-,-,TRBJ1-2,TRBV12-3/TRBV12-4,CASRLNGGYTF,TGTGCCAGCAGGCTGAACGGTGGCTACACCTTC
TRBD1,-,TRBJ1-2,TRBV28,CASSQGQFDGYTF,TGTGCCAGCAGTCAGGGACAGTTTGATGGCTACACCTTC
TRBD2,many,TRBJ2-5,TRBV4-1,CASSQTLAGDLETQYF,TGCGCCAGCAGCCAGACTCTAGCGGGAGATCTCGAGACCCAGTACTTC
-,few,TRBJ1-2,TRBV7-9,CASSLARVGGTF,TGTGCCAGCAGCTTAGCGCGCGTAGGGGGCACCTTC
-,-,TRBJ1-1,TRBV2,CASSVNRFVEAFF,TGTGCCAGCAGTGTTAACAGATTCGTTGAAGCTTTCTTT
-,once,TRBJ1-3,TRBV21-1,CASGPQEPYSGNTIYF,TGTGCCAGCGGACCACAGGAGCCTTACTCTGGAAACACCATATATTTT
-,-,TRBJ2-7,TRBV28,CASSLSGHLDYEQYF,TGTGCCAGCAGTTTATCGGGACACTTGGACTACGAGCAGTACTTC
-,few,TRBJ1-5,TRBV2,CASSQRVRQPQHF,TGTGCCAGCAGCCAGAGGGTGCGGCAGCCCCAGCATTTT
TRBD2,-,TRBJ2-3,TRBV6-6,CATTRLAGEADTQYF,TGTGCCACCACGAGACTAGCGGGAGAAGCAGATACGCAGTATTTT
-,-,TRBJ1-1,TRBV19,CASIGRWAFF,TGTGCCAGTATTGGGCGTTGGGCTTTCTTT
TRBD1,-,TRBJ2-7,TRBV27,CASSHWQGQGLYEQYF,TGTGCCAGCAGTCATTGGCAGGGACAGGGGCTATACGAGCAGTACTTC
-,-,TRBJ2-7,TRBV5-8,CASSSRPDYGYEQYF,TGTGCCAGCAGTTCCCGTCCAGACTACGGCTACGAGCAGTACTTC
TRBD1,-,TRBJ1-1,TRBV5-1,CASSRTGGRTEAFF,TGCGCCAGCAGCCGGACAGGGGGTCGTACTGAAGCTTTCTTT
TRBD2,-,TRBJ2-1,TRBV19,CASTSGNNEQFF,TGTGCCAGCACTAGCGGCAACAATGAGCAGTTCTTC
TRBD1,-,TRBJ2-7,TRBV14,CASSSSSPGGHEQYF,TGTGCCAGCAGCTCCTCCTCCCCAGGGGGCCACGAGCAGTACTTC
TRBD1,-,TRBJ2-1,TRBV6-5,CASSLTGSSYNEQFF,TGTGCCAGCAGTCTGACAGGGAGCTCCTACAATGAGCAGTTCTTC
-,-,TRBJ2-1,TRBV2,CASSEPPTVF,TGTGCCAGCAGTGAACCTCCTACGGTCTTC
-,-,TRBJ1-4,TRBV7-2,CASSLGGNEKLFF,TGTGCCAGCAGCTTAGGAGGAAATGAAAAACTGTTTTTT
TRBD2,-,TRBJ2-5,TRBV28,CASTWREGRAETQYF,TGTGCCAGCACCTGGCGGGAGGGCCGGGCAGAGACCCAGTACTTC
TRBD1,-,TRBJ2-5,TRBV7-9,CASSYIGQGEETQYF,TGTGCCAGCAGCTACATAGGACAGGGGGAAGAGACCCAGTACTTC
-,-,TRBJ1-1,TRBV2,CASSVKLNTEAFF,TGTGCCAGCAGTGTTAAGCTGAACACTGAAGCTTTCTTT
TRBD1,-,TRBJ1-1,TRBV7-2,CASSLRLGTGRGNTEAFF,TGTGCCAGCAGCTTAAGACTGGGGACAGGGAGAGGGAACACTGAAGCTTTCTTT
-,-,TRBJ1-1,TRBV5-5,CASSPRLENTEAFF,TGTGCCAGCAGCCCTAGACTAGAGAACACTGAAGCTTTCTTT
TRBD2,-,TRBJ2-3,TRBV30,CAWSKWLSGGTDTQYF,TGTGCCTGGAGTAAGTGGCTTAGCGGGGGCACAGATACGCAGTATTTT
-,once,TRBJ1-2,TRBV2,CAGTRRNYGYTF,TGTGCCGGGACAAGACGAAACTATGGCTACACCTTC
-,-,TRBJ2-3,TRBV7-8,CASSLAVGAPDTQYF,TGTGCCAGCAGCTTAGCGGTGGGGGCCCCAGATACGCAGTATTTT
-,-,TRBJ2-1,TRBV27,CASSFYPPRSYNEQFF,TGTGCCAGCAGTTTTTACCCACCTCGGTCCTACAATGAGCAGTTCTTC
-,-,TRBJ2-1,TRBV30,CAWSPGRGYNEQFF,TGTGCCTGGAGTCCCGGACGGGGGTACAATGAGCAGTTCTTC
-,-,TRBJ2-6,TRBV7-2,CASSSLYSLWSSGANVLTF,TGTGCCAGCAGCTCACTTTATTCCCTATGGAGCTCTGGGGCCAACGTCCTGACTTTC
TRBD1,-,TRBJ1-2,TRBV6-4,CASRPDRGQDGYTF,TGTGCCAGCAGACCTGACAGGGGGCAAGATGGCTACACCTTC
-,-,TRBJ1-1,TRBV6-5,CASSPSWGGSTEAFF,TGTGCCAGCAGTCCAAGTTGGGGTGGGAGCACTGAAGCTTTCTTT
TRBD1,-,TRBJ1-2,TRBV6-5,CASADRGANYGYTF,TGTGCCAGCGCAGACAGGGGAGCGAACTATGGCTACACCTTC
-,-,TRBJ1-4,TRBV7-2,CASSQVPNEKLFF,TGTGCCAGCAGCCAGGTACCGAATGAAAAACTGTTTTTT
-,-,TRBJ1-1,TRBV19,CASKRRDTVTEAFF,TGTGCCAGTAAGCGTCGGGACACTGTCACTGAAGCTTTCTTT
-,once,TRBJ2-1,TRBV25-1,CAAQTHYNEQFF,TGTGCCGCGCAAACGCACTACAATGAGCAGTTCTTC